The 12 T cell receptor beta chains listed next were all sequenced from one sample in a study of Tregs in tolerant kidney transplant recipients. Mixed chimerism was transient after nonmyeloablative marrow transplants from related graft donors. Measured with immunoSEQ multiplex PCR; TCRdb has only the in-frame clones, and not every one. The record lists 25,000 or so clones, of which the ten most abundant hold roughly 3.7%. The sample was CD4+ T cells from blood (PBMCs), taken 6 months after the transplant. The origin of the receptors is a human patient who received a combined kidney and bone marrow transplant. Some T cells may possibly be graft donor cells.

In regard to this clone: Read data end 3 residues before the CDR3 end; the end is taken from the germline J gene. The chain links TRBV19 to TRBJ2-2; 7 bases are shared with TRBD2. Germline V gives CDR1 LNHDA, CDR2 SQIVND (reference sequence). J lost 6 bases, V lost 3 bases, and 7 bases had no gene match. This CDR3 is 15 amino acids long. CDR3 bases read: TGTGCCAGTAGTATGTGGGCAGGGAGGGCCGGGGAG. Translating it yields CASSMWAGRAGE. The whole CDR3 sequence reads CASSMWAGRAGELFF.

Regarding this clone: Read sequence stops 3 residues before the CDR3 end, and the germline J gene provides the missing end. V and J are TRBV5-6 and TRBJ2-5, with D maybe TRBD1 (5 bases). Per the germline V gene, CDR1 is SGHDT and CDR2 is YYEEEE. With 0 bases removed from V and 1 base from J, the gap between germline ends came to 7 bases. CDR3 length: 14 residues. The CDR3 sequence: CASSLGQLQETQYF. The DNA read from the CDR3 is TGTGCCAGCAGCTTGGGACAGCTCCAAGAGACC.

A note on this clone: The missing CDR3 end, 3 residues past where the read stops, is filled in from the germline J gene. The gene calls are TRBV10-3 and TRBJ2-5, with D maybe TRBD2 (6 bases). V shed 2 bases and J shed 5 bases, with 9 bases lying between them. CDR3 length: 13 amino acids. Germline CDR1 and CDR2: ENHRY and SYGVKD. The sequenced CDR3 bases are TGTGCCATCAGTGAGGCGGGATGGGAGACC. This encodes CAISEAGWET. The complete CDR3 protein is CAISEAGWETQYF.

Remarks on this clone: The read halts 3 residues ahead of the CDR3 end, with the missing end drawn from the germline J gene. This chain connects TRBV5-1 to TRBJ1-5, with 7 bases matching TRBD1. In germline, CDR1 is SGHRS, CDR2 YFSETQ. The CDR3 runs to 14 residues. Trimming removed 4 bases from V and 4 bases from J; junction bases left unmatched: 5. The covered CDR3 bases are TGCGCCAGCAGCCTAGGACAGGCAAATCAGCCC. Translated, it gives CASSLGQANQP. Given in full, the CDR3 is CASSLGQANQPQHF.

About this clone itself: The missing CDR3 end, 3 residues past where the read stops, is filled in from the germline J gene. The chain carries TRBV5-6 and TRBJ1-3; D might be TRBD1 (5 bases). This CDR3 has 14 amino acids. V lost 2 bases and J lost 2, with 8 bases in between. Germline V gene lookup returns CDR1 SGHDT and CDR2 YYEEEE. The CDR3 sequence: CASSFGATGNTIYF. Incomplete CDR3 DNA: TGTGCCAGCAGCTTTGGGGCTACTGGAAACACC.

As regards this clone: Read coverage stops 3 residues before the CDR3 terminus; the germline J gene supplies the remainder. This rearrangement joins TRBV10-3 to TRBJ2-1, with 8 positions matching TRBD2. Germline trimming cut 11 bases from V and 7 bases from J; bases unmatched to any gene: 13. This CDR3 spans 14 amino acids. The germline V gene encodes CDR1 ENHRY and CDR2 SYGVKD. The CDR3 protein is CAATRSGVPNEQFF. Incomplete CDR3 DNA: TGTGCCGCCACCCGTAGCGGGGTTCCAAATGAG.

CDR3 loop: CASNQQGSYEQYF. The CDR3 DNA, read in part, is TGTGCCAGCAACCAACAGGGCTCCTACGAG. This chain uses TRBV11-2 with TRBJ2-7, with D maybe TRBD1 (6 bases). The read ends 3 residues shy of where the CDR3 ends; the end is completed using the germline J gene. CDR3 size: 13 residues. The ends were cut back, 7 bases at V and 0 bases at J, with 10 bases in the middle. Germline CDR1 and CDR2: SGHAT and FQNNGV.

Concerning this clone itself: The read ends 3 residues shy of where the CDR3 ends; the end is completed using the germline J gene. This chain connects TRBV2 to TRBJ2-2; 8 bases align to TRBD2. The J segment lost 4 bases and the V segment lost 6 bases, leaving 4 bases of the junction unmatched. The CDR3 runs 14 residues. The germline CDR1 and CDR2 sequences are SNHLY and FYNNEI. CDR3 region: CASRLAGGTGELFF. CDR3 DNA, as far as it was read: TGTGCCAGCAGGCTGGCGGGAGGCACCGGGGAG.

Comments on this clone: The read finishes 3 residues shy of the CDR3 end, and the germline J gene is used to complete it. The chain links TRBV28 to TRBJ1-4, with D uncertain. The CDR3 covers 13 residues. V shed 2 bases and J shed 6 bases, with 7 bases lying between them. In germline, CDR1 is MDHEN, CDR2 SYDVKM. The CDR3: CASSLNEDEKLFF. The sequenced CDR3 bases are TGTGCCAGCAGTTTAAATGAGGATGAAAAA.

As for this clone: The read halts 3 residues ahead of the CDR3 end, with the missing end drawn from the germline J gene. The gene calls are TRBV11-2 and TRBJ2-7, with 9 bases fitting TRBD1. Germline-derived CDR1 and CDR2 are SGHAT and FQNNGV. The CDR3 has 14 amino acids. The V segment lost 0 bases and the J segment 3 bases; nucleotides outside the gene matches: 0. The CDR3 is CASSLETGGYEQYF. CDR3 DNA, as far as it was read: TGTGCCAGCAGCTTAGAGACAGGGGGCTACGAG.

In the case of this clone: The CDR3 end is not reached by the read, which stops 3 residues before it; the germline J gene fills it in. This sequence joins TRBV7-6 and TRBJ2-1, with TRBD2 as a possible D gene (5 bases). V lost 6 bases and J lost 1, with 16 bases in between. Germline CDR1 reads SGHVS; CDR2 reads FNYEAQ. This CDR3 region has 16 residues. CDR3 bases read: TGTGCCAGCAGGCACCTAGCACGAGGGTCCTACAATGAG. Translating gives CASRHLARGSYNE. The whole CDR3 sequence reads CASRHLARGSYNEQFF.

About this clone itself: The CDR3 extends 3 residues past the end of the read, so its final part is completed from the germline J gene. The chain links TRBV4-1 to TRBJ2-7; D unclear. V was pared by 1 base and J by 5 bases, with 15 bases between. This CDR3 is built from 15 residues. In germline, CDR1 is MGHRA, CDR2 YSYEKL. The part of the CDR3 DNA that was read is TGCGCCAGCAGCCAAGGAAGTTCCGGCAGGAACGAG. Encoded protein: CASSQGSSGRNE. The complete CDR3 sequence is CASSQGSSGRNEQYF.